A selection of T cell receptor beta chains follows, all from one sample in a study of blood T cell repertoires in COVID-19. Sequencing used immunoSEQ multiplex PCR; TCRdb keeps in-frame clones, though not all of them. The sample yields some 64,000 clones, over 55% seen once. The sequencing input was peripheral blood. The receptors shown here come from a woman in her seventies with COVID-19, enrolled during active disease. Each CDR3 is given with its conserved first and last residue. Fields, in order: CDR3 protein, CDR3 DNA, clone size, V gene, D gene, J gene. A D gene is named only where the DNA matches it firmly. Size tells how often a clone was seen (once, few, many) or the class of an expanded clone, and some rows leave it out.

CDR3: CASSRQGSNEKLFF; DNA: TGTGCCAGCAGCCGACAGGGGTCTAATGAAAAACTGTTTTTT; size: once; V: TRBV5-6; D: TRBD1; J: TRBJ1-4
CDR3: CASSNTPGTSGEPSTDTQYF; DNA: TGTGCCAGCAGTAATACCCCCGGGACTAGCGGGGAACCTAGCACAGATACGCAGTATTTT; size: -; V: TRBV28; D: TRBD2; J: TRBJ2-3
CDR3: CASSLTRGEQFF; DNA: TGCGCCAGCAGCTTAACCCGCGGTGAGCAGTTCTTC; size: -; V: TRBV5-1; D: -; J: TRBJ2-1
CDR3: CASRQGLHEQYF; DNA: TGTGCCAGCCGACAGGGTCTACACGAGCAGTACTTC; size: -; V: TRBV18; D: TRBD1; J: TRBJ2-7
CDR3: CASSSTGSNQPQHF; DNA: TGTGCCAGCAGCAGCACAGGGAGCAATCAGCCCCAGCATTTT; size: -; V: TRBV7-9; D: -; J: TRBJ1-5
CDR3: CASSSESTGGLVEEQFF; DNA: TGTGCCAGCAGCTCAGAGTCTACAGGGGGCCTCGTAGAGGAGCAGTTCTTC; size: -; V: TRBV5-8; D: TRBD1; J: TRBJ2-1
CDR3: CASKSGRTNTEAFF; DNA: TGTGCCAGCAAGAGCGGCCGTACGAACACTGAAGCTTTCTTT; size: few; V: TRBV27; D: -; J: TRBJ1-1
CDR3: CASSFRQGGSPLHF; DNA: TGTGCCAGCAGCTTTCGACAGGGTGGTTCACCCCTCCACTTT; size: -; V: TRBV5-8; D: TRBD1; J: TRBJ1-6
CDR3: CASSLLAGGPNNEQFF; DNA: TGCGCCAGCAGCTTACTAGCGGGAGGACCCAACAATGAGCAGTTCTTC; size: few; V: TRBV5-1; D: TRBD2; J: TRBJ2-1
CDR3: CASSLLAGGQEDTQYF; DNA: TGTGCCAGCAGCTTACTAGCGGGGGGGCAGGAAGATACGCAGTATTTT; size: -; V: TRBV7-8; D: TRBD2; J: TRBJ2-3
CDR3: CASSLAGTGDFMNTEAFF; DNA: TGTGCCAGCAGCTTAGCAGGGACAGGGGATTTCATGAACACTGAAGCTTTCTTT; size: -; V: TRBV13; D: TRBD1; J: TRBJ1-1
CDR3: CASSPLAGPVTGELFF; DNA: TGTGCCAGCTCACCGTTAGCGGGGCCGGTCACCGGGGAGCTGTTTTTT; size: -; V: TRBV18; D: TRBD2; J: TRBJ2-2
CDR3: CASSWGQGPENTQYF; DNA: TGTGCCAGCAGTTGGGGACAGGGGCCCGAAAATACGCAGTATTTT; size: -; V: TRBV6-2/TRBV6-3; D: TRBD1; J: TRBJ2-3
CDR3: CASTPGSRRGNTIYF; DNA: TGTGCCAGCACCCCCGGATCGCGGAGGGGAAACACCATATATTTT; size: -; V: TRBV7-2; D: -; J: TRBJ1-3
CDR3: CASGRQEEGELFF; DNA: TGTGCCAGCGGACGACAGGAAGAAGGGGAGCTGTTTTTT; size: once; V: TRBV2; D: -; J: TRBJ2-2
CDR3: CASSTLAGGLRGTETQYF; DNA: TGTGCCAGCTCAACACTAGCGGGAGGCCTGAGGGGAACGGAGACCCAGTACTTC; size: few; V: TRBV18; D: TRBD2; J: TRBJ2-5
CDR3: CASSQGLREKLFF; DNA: TGTGCCAGCTCACAGGGACTTCGTGAAAAACTGTTTTTT; size: once; V: TRBV18; D: -; J: TRBJ1-4
CDR3: CASSMGFGDSPLHF; DNA: TGTGCCAGCAGCATGGGTTTCGGGGATTCACCCCTCCACTTT; size: few; V: TRBV5-6; D: -; J: TRBJ1-6
CDR3: CASSQVDQPQHF; DNA: TGTGCCAGTAGTCAGGTAGATCAGCCCCAGCATTTT; size: few; V: TRBV19; D: -; J: TRBJ1-5
CDR3: CASSQDAGPGNEQFF; DNA: TGCGCCAGCAGCCAAGACGCAGGTCCTGGCAATGAGCAGTTCTTC; size: -; V: TRBV4-3; D: -; J: TRBJ2-1
CDR3: CATSRDITTGSYEQYF; DNA: TGTGCCACCAGCAGAGATATAACCACGGGGTCCTACGAGCAGTACTTC; size: -; V: TRBV15; D: -; J: TRBJ2-7
CDR3: CASSGQVTGELFF; DNA: TGTGCCAGCAGCGGACAGGTCACCGGGGAGCTGTTTTTT; size: -; V: TRBV2; D: TRBD1; J: TRBJ2-2
CDR3: CASSQVGGSSPSGANVLTF; DNA: TGTGCCAGCAGCCAAGTTGGAGGGTCATCGCCCTCTGGGGCCAACGTCCTGACTTTC; size: -; V: TRBV3-1/TRBV3-2; D: -; J: TRBJ2-6
CDR3: CASTSVKGAGTDTQYF; DNA: TGTGCCAGCACCTCCGTGAAGGGGGCTGGCACAGATACGCAGTATTTT; size: -; V: TRBV27; D: TRBD1; J: TRBJ2-3
CDR3: CASSRQGGETQYF; DNA: TGTGCCAGTAGTAGACAGGGTGGGGAGACCCAGTACTTC; size: -; V: TRBV19; D: TRBD1; J: TRBJ2-5
CDR3: CASSPLSGINSPLHF; DNA: TGTGCCAGCTCACCACTTTCCGGTATTAATTCACCCCTCCACTTT; size: -; V: TRBV18; D: -; J: TRBJ1-6
CDR3: CASSLGGLAGKETQYF; DNA: TGTGCCAGCAGCTTGGGGGGACTAGCGGGGAAAGAGACCCAGTACTTC; size: -; V: TRBV5-8; D: TRBD2; J: TRBJ2-5
CDR3: CASSQTENQPQHF; DNA: TGTGCCAGCAGCCAGACAGAAAATCAGCCCCAGCATTTT; size: -; V: TRBV6-6; D: -; J: TRBJ1-5
CDR3: CASSPGQGMNTEAFF; DNA: TGTGCCAGCAGCCCAGGTCAGGGAATGAACACTGAAGCTTTCTTT; size: once; V: TRBV7-6; D: -; J: TRBJ1-1
CDR3: CASSLAPTGTTYEQYF; DNA: TGTGCCAGCAGCCTAGCCCCTACAGGGACCACCTACGAGCAGTACTTC; size: few; V: TRBV7-2; D: -; J: TRBJ2-7
CDR3: CASSLPRVYGYTF; DNA: TGTGCCAGCAGCTTACCCAGGGTCTATGGCTACACCTTC; size: -; V: TRBV11-2; D: -; J: TRBJ1-2
CDR3: CASSFRDRVNNEQFF; DNA: TGTGCCAGCAGTTTCCGGGACAGGGTGAACAATGAGCAGTTCTTC; size: -; V: TRBV6-2/TRBV6-3; D: TRBD1; J: TRBJ2-1
CDR3: CASSLDEARFQETQYF; DNA: TGTGCCAGCAGCTTAGATGAGGCCCGGTTCCAAGAGACCCAGTACTTC; size: -; V: TRBV11-3; D: -; J: TRBJ2-5
CDR3: CASSLGGGQSGNTIYF; DNA: TGCGCCAGCAGCTTGGGTGGGGGCCAGTCTGGAAACACCATATATTTT; size: -; V: TRBV5-1; D: -; J: TRBJ1-3
CDR3: CASSLATGPETQYF; DNA: TGTGCCAGCAGTCTCGCGACAGGGCCAGAGACCCAGTACTTC; size: -; V: TRBV2; D: TRBD1; J: TRBJ2-5
CDR3: CASSPIGGNLYNEQFF; DNA: TGTGCCAGTAGCCCTATTGGGGGGAACTTATACAATGAGCAGTTCTTC; size: -; V: TRBV19; D: -; J: TRBJ2-1
CDR3: CASSSKDRPGNTIYF; DNA: TGTGCCAGCAGCTCCAAGGACAGACCTGGAAACACCATATATTTT; size: once; V: TRBV21-1; D: -; J: TRBJ1-3
CDR3: CASSTTRAGRETQYF; DNA: TGTGCCAGCAGTACCACAAGGGCGGGTCGGGAGACCCAGTACTTC; size: -; V: TRBV27; D: -; J: TRBJ2-5
CDR3: CASSPGQWGTYEQYF; DNA: TGTGCCAGTAGTCCCGGACAGTGGGGAACCTACGAGCAGTACTTC; size: -; V: TRBV19; D: -; J: TRBJ2-7
CDR3: CASSRYSGGARQFF; DNA: TGTGCCAGCAGCCGTTATTCGGGAGGCGCTAGGCAGTTCTTC; size: -; V: TRBV14; D: TRBD2; J: TRBJ2-1
CDR3: CASSSQSVRGETQYF; DNA: TGTGCCAGCAGCAGCCAATCCGTCCGGGGAGAGACCCAGTACTTC; size: few; V: TRBV7-7; D: -; J: TRBJ2-5
CDR3: CASSLAVIGTGAYEQYF; DNA: TGTGCCAGCAGCTTAGCGGTTATAGGGACAGGGGCCTACGAGCAGTACTTC; size: -; V: TRBV7-2; D: TRBD1; J: TRBJ2-7
CDR3: CASSKTSGRRDYNEQFF; DNA: TGCGCCAGCAGTAAAACTAGCGGGAGGAGGGATTACAATGAGCAGTTCTTC; size: -; V: TRBV5-1; D: TRBD2; J: TRBJ2-1
CDR3: CASSPGGGNEQFF; DNA: TGTGCCAGTAGTCCCGGGGGAGGGAATGAGCAGTTCTTC; size: few; V: TRBV19; D: TRBD2; J: TRBJ2-1
CDR3: CASSPQGAGENTEAFF; DNA: TGCGCCAGCAGCCCCCAGGGGGCGGGTGAGAACACTGAAGCTTTCTTT; size: few; V: TRBV4-3; D: TRBD1; J: TRBJ1-1
CDR3: CSVEGTGATEAFF; DNA: TGCAGCGTTGAAGGGACAGGGGCCACTGAAGCTTTCTTT; size: few; V: TRBV29-1; D: TRBD1; J: TRBJ1-1
CDR3: CASSYDGQPNTEAFF; DNA: TGCGCCAGCAGCTATGACGGACAGCCGAACACTGAAGCTTTCTTT; size: -; V: TRBV5-1; D: -; J: TRBJ1-1
CDR3: CASSTVENTQYF; DNA: TGTGCCAGCAGCACGGTGGAGAATACGCAGTATTTT; size: -; V: TRBV6-2/TRBV6-3; D: -; J: TRBJ2-3
CDR3: CASSLRTGGGSGELFF; DNA: TGTGCCAGCAGCCTCAGGACAGGGGGCGGAAGCGGGGAGCTGTTTTTT; size: -; V: TRBV7-2; D: TRBD1; J: TRBJ2-2
CDR3: CASSSGRGADTQYF; DNA: TGTGCCAGCAGTTCGGGGAGGGGTGCAGATACGCAGTATTTT; size: -; V: TRBV6-5; D: TRBD2; J: TRBJ2-3
CDR3: CASSPKGTSAYQETQYF; DNA: TGTGCCAGCAGTCCTAAAGGGACTAGCGCCTACCAAGAGACCCAGTACTTC; size: -; V: TRBV27; D: TRBD2; J: TRBJ2-5
CDR3: CASSYRVGQGNQPQHF; DNA: TGTGCCAGCAGTTACAGAGTGGGACAGGGAAATCAGCCCCAGCATTTT; size: -; V: TRBV6-2/TRBV6-3; D: TRBD1; J: TRBJ1-5
CDR3: CASRRGWDGYTF; DNA: TGTGCCAGCAGAAGGGGGTGGGATGGCTACACCTTC; size: few; V: TRBV6-5; D: -; J: TRBJ1-2
CDR3: CASSIALLRGGYGYTF; DNA: TGTGCCAGTAGTATAGCCCTCCTTCGGGGTGGCTATGGCTACACCTTC; size: -; V: TRBV19; D: -; J: TRBJ1-2